This T cell receptor (beta chain) was identified in a study of regulatory T cells in long-lasting Graves disease. To make TCR beta libraries, researchers used iRepertoire HTBI primers and Arm-PCR of CDR3 regions. TCRdb analysed the multiplex PCR reads with MiXCR anew, one entry per CDR3 protein. The profile covers hundreds of thousands of distinct CDR3 sequences, with roughly 15% appearing a single time and about 18% taken by the ten largest. Described time point: newly diagnosed GD, antithyroid drugs for less than 3 months. RNA from PBMCs was the source of the TCR library. This clonotype has a handful of counts. V was clipped by 4 bases and J by 5 bases; unmatched bases: 10. From germline, CDR1 is SGHTS and CDR2 YDEGEE. This CDR3 region has 15 residues. The same data also went into a second study, on T cells in Graves' hyperthyroidism and ophthalmopathy. This second study says: The authors' 13 V-J model separated ophthalmopathy from stable hyperthyroidism.

Sequencing was performed on peripheral blood mononuclear cells (PBMCs), taken at new diagnosis, from a patient treated with antithyroid drugs. The chain has TRBV5-8 and TRBJ1-2; 8 nucleotides match TRBD1. The receptor's source is a woman between 25 and 40 years old with Graves disease. The CDR3 coding sequence is TGTGCCAGCAGCCCTCGACAGGGGACGGGTTATGGCTACACCTTC. The encoded protein is CASSPRQGTGYGYTF.